These T cell receptor beta chains were read from a single sample in a study of Ad26.COV2.S vaccination and SARS-CoV-2 variants. TCRdb keeps only in-frame clones here, not all; method: immunoSEQ multiplex PCR. The data contain approximately 350,000 clones, over 75% of them seen just once; the ten biggest clones take up about 3.5%. The source was peripheral blood, collected in a trial of Ad26.COV2.S vaccine versus placebo. Receptors originate from a person between 18 and 59 years old who received the Ad26.COV2.S COVID-19 vaccine or a placebo. CDR3s include the opening cysteine and the closing phenylalanine or tryptophan.

v_call,cdr3_aa
TRBV6-2/TRBV6-3,CASSPNRPWRAHEQFF
TRBV30,CAWSSRVGQPQHF
TRBV7-2,CASSLVAGGAGNEQFF
TRBV5-1,CASRASLTGNNEQFF
TRBV29-1,CSVGAAASDNEQFF
TRBV7-2,CASRALSGVSYEQYF
TRBV6-4,CASSGKVYEQYF
TRBV7-8,CASSLSGSYNSPLHF
TRBV6-6,CASSYPGTDTQYF
TRBV3-1/TRBV3-2,CASSPPINSGELFF
TRBV7-9,CASSSTGSGNTIYF
TRBV6-5,CASSRRGYSGNTIYF
TRBV5-1,CASSVDRGTDTQYF
TRBV7-9,CASSLPRASQETQYF
TRBV5-8,CASSPTAPYGYTF
TRBV29-1,CSVDPATNTGGYTF
TRBV6-6,CASSYVDGYNQPQHF
TRBV7-2,CASSSNGQGQPQHF
TRBV27,CASSRTSGGNEQFF
TRBV7-9,CASSPKGEKTYKYEQYF
TRBV13,CASSLGVGQPNQPQHF
TRBV7-8,CASSYRLKSSYNSPLHF
TRBV21-1,CASRFKRGPESEKLFF
TRBV3-1/TRBV3-2,CASSQRLAGTDTQYF
TRBV7-9,CASGGQGDTEAFF
TRBV9,CASSPRDRGYNEQFF
TRBV5-4,CASSLTTRDEQFF
TRBV3-1/TRBV3-2,CASSQAQDPPRELFF
TRBV7-9,CASSLAGQGGNTEAFF
TRBV7-9,CASRAPGLRIVQFF
TRBV10-3,CAISDGQLYNSPLHF
TRBV6-5,CASRMGRDSPLHF
TRBV12-3/TRBV12-4,CASSRAHQPQHF
TRBV4-3,CASSRSGGAYNEQFF
TRBV19,CASSSASVPYNEQFF
TRBV19,CASSARTVLSEKLFF
TRBV3-1/TRBV3-2,CASSQATSGSNEQFF
TRBV27,CASTPRTGAGGYTF
TRBV3-1/TRBV3-2,CASSQGTYYEQYF
TRBV6-5,CASRIFVGGNEQFF
TRBV4-1,CASSRRHTRPQHF